This TCR beta chain was captured in a study of blood T cells in healthy people across ages. Study results and caveats: The percentage of naive T cells correlated strongly with TCR beta diversity. Unsorted PBMC material precluded a definitive naive versus antigen-experienced comparison.

Primers used in a second PCR of about 7 to 11 cycles were a sample-barcoded 5' primer and a J-beta primer mix. TCRdb re-analysed the 5' RACE reads in MiXCR, keeping a single row per CDR3 protein. Of about 1.1 million distinct CDR3 sequences listed, 35% to 40% are singletons. Concerning this clonotype: Its antigen is still unknown.

Sequenced sample: blood. The clonotype originates from a man younger than 30 in good health.

The CDR3 spells CASSPTPQGNNEQYF. The CDR3 DNA sequence: TGCGCCAGCAGCCCAACGCCACAGGGAAACAATGAGCAGTACTTC. The chain has TRBV4-1 and TRBJ2-5; possible D gene TRBD1, 6 bases. The germline V gene has CDR1 MGHRA and CDR2 YSYEKL. This CDR3 spans 15 amino acids. V lost 4 bases and J lost 11, with 23 bases in between.